This T cell receptor beta chain was identified in a study of CD8 T cells in Susac syndrome. Reverse transcription of 0.5 to 1 ug RNA was performed with random hexamers. TCRdb reanalysed the immunoSEQ multiplex PCR reads using MiXCR and keeps one entry per CDR3 protein. The data show some 180,000 distinct CDR3 sequences, about 95% seen once. This TCR was sampled from a human donor with Susac syndrome. Sequencing input: CD4+ T cells from PBMCs.

The CDR3 is CATSKANRNQPQHF. The CDR3 nucleotides are TGTGCCACCAGCAAGGCAAATCGCAATCAGCCCCAGCATTTT. This rearrangement joins TRBV15 to TRBJ1-5; D not certain. Germline lookup yields CDR1 LNHNV and CDR2 YYDKDF (reference sequence). With 4 bases removed from V and 2 bases from J, the gap between germline ends came to 9 bases. This CDR3 has 14 residues.